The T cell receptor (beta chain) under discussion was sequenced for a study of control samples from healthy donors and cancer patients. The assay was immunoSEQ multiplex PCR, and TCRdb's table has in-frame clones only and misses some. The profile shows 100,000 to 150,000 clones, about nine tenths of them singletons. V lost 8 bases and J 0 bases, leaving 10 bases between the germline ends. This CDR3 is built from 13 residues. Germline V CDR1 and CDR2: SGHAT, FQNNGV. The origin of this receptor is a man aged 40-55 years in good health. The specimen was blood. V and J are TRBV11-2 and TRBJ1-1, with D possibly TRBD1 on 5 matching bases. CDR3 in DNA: TGTGCCAGCGCATTACAGGTGAACACTGAAGCTTTCTTT. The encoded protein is CASALQVNTEAFF.